The T cell receptor (beta chain) described here comes from a study of blood T cell repertoires in COVID-19. Participant ages covered about 18 to 95 years across 24 US areas. Clinical history as reported by participants underpinned cohort assignment. With 5 bases removed from V and 2 bases from J, the gap between germline ends came to 10 bases. The germline V gene has CDR1 SGHTA and CDR2 FQGTGA. The CDR3 covers 14 residues. Methods used by the authors: Reference gene primer amplification gave nucleated cell count estimates. Some clones are missing from TCRdb's copy, which holds only in-frame ones; the method was immunoSEQ multiplex PCR. V, J and clone size are taken as reported in that table, and D and trimming were inferred from the DNA itself. Found here are 200,000 or so clones, around 83% of them singletons; the top ten hold 1.3%.

The chain recombines TRBV7-3 with TRBJ2-1; D possibly corresponds to TRBD1 (5 bases). The receptor was derived from a middle-aged woman with acute COVID-19. Sequenced sample: PBMCs or T cells enriched from blood (not recorded which). CDR3 residues: CASSPGLPYNEQFF. In DNA form, the CDR3 reads TGTGCCAGCAGCCCAGGGTTACCCTACAATGAGCAGTTCTTC.